The source of this T cell receptor beta chain is a study of cytomegalovirus exposure and HLA in healthy donors. On this clone: Its specificity is unknown.

The CDR3 runs 15 residues. Germline loops: CDR1 SGHAT, CDR2 FQNNGV. Trimming removed 5 bases from V and 8 bases from J; junction bases left unmatched: 13. Study-wide results and caveats: Reports state that TCR beta sequences accurately predicted most subjects' HLA-A and HLA-B alleles. A later analysis, which compared TCR beta chains of equal frequency, found the HLA-associated ones more clonally expanded.

The PCR contained 60 Vbeta and 13 Jbeta primers. Repertoires were generated with immunoSEQ multiplex PCR, while TCRdb's copy carries only in-frame clones and drops some. Found here are around 220,000 clones, roughly 83% of them singletons; the top ten hold approximately 1.4%. The sequenced sample was PBMCs. This sequence originates from a girl between 5 and 17 years old in good health and CMV-seronegative. This sequence joins TRBV11-2 and TRBJ2-7; 9 bases are a match to TRBD2. The CDR3: CASSDKRGEVVKQYF. Here the CDR3 DNA reads TGTGCCAGCAGCGATAAGCGGGGGGAGGTTGTGAAGCAGTACTTC.